Following are 16 T cell receptor beta chains from one sample sequenced in a study of shared clonotypes between healthy human individuals (dated by TCRdb to the early 2020s). The library relied on the immunoSEQ multiplex PCR assay. TCRdb's version of the immuneACCESS table is confined to in-frame rearrangements and falls short of the full clone set. An unresolved V gene accounts for under half of the shortfall where checked; the remainder is of unknown origin. The sample profile shows around 2.5 million clones; 93% of them were found once. The ten largest make up about 0.34% of the sample. Sequenced sample: naive CD4+ T cells from PBMCs. The sample's cell subset or site label, decoded: CD45RA+ positively selected. Source of these receptors: a man aged 18-30 years in good health. Some clones in this sample may be carry-over from other donors' samples.

This chain links TRBV5-4 with TRBJ2-7, with D perhaps TRBD1 (5 bases). Germline V gene data show CDR1 as SGHNT and CDR2 as YYREEE (reference sequence). The CDR3 consists of 12 residues. The germline V and J ends were trimmed by 4 bases and 4 bases, with 9 bases remaining between them. This CDR3 reads CASSEDRYEQYF. For the CDR3, the DNA is TGTGCCAGCAGCGAAGACAGATACGAGCAGTACTTC.

CDR3 protein: CASSSLASVYEQYF. The CDR3 DNA is TGTGCCAGCAGCTCACTAGCTTCTGTCTACGAGCAGTACTTC. The chain carries TRBV7-9 and TRBJ2-7, with a weak D call TRBD2 (6 bases). V lost 4 bases and J 3 bases, leaving 13 bases between the germline ends. This CDR3 is built from 14 residues. The germline V gene has CDR1 SEHNR and CDR2 FQNEAQ (reference sequence).

In this sample, this clone turned up once. The V call is TRBV9, the J call TRBJ2-7; D not resolved. Trimming removed 0 bases at V and 6 bases at J, with 10 bases between. Germline values: CDR1 SGDLS, CDR2 YYNGEE. The CDR3 consists of 13 residues. The CDR3 DNA sequence: TGTGCCAGCAGCGTAGCTTTACTCTCCGAGCAGTACTTC. The encoded protein is CASSVALLSEQYF.

The rearrangement joins TRBV4-1 to TRBJ1-5; D might be TRBD1 (6 bases). The V end lost 1 base, the J end lost 9 bases, and 10 bases lay between the germline ends. The CDR3 has 13 amino acids. Germline CDR1 and CDR2: MGHRA and YSYEKL. The CDR3 coding sequence is TGCGCCAGCAGCCAAGTATGGGGGCCGCCCCAGCATTTT. This gives the protein CASSQVWGPPQHF.

About this clone itself: Different DNA sequences within this sample yield the same CDR3. V and J are TRBV30 and TRBJ1-3; the D is unclear. The V and J ends lost 0 bases and 3 bases respectively, with 9 bases between them. The CDR3 totals 14 residues. Germline V gene sequence: CDR1 GTSNPN, CDR2 SVGIG (reference sequence). CDR3 sequence: CAWSVQGIGNTIYF. The DNA for the CDR3 is TGTGCCTGGAGTGTACAAGGGATTGGAAACACCATATATTTT.

This chain links TRBV5-1 with TRBJ2-3, with TRBD2 matching over 11 bases. The V gene's germline CDR1 is SGHRS and CDR2 YFSETQ. V trimming: 4 bases; J trimming: 4 bases; junction bases outside the gene matches: 5. This CDR3 comprises 15 residues. CDR3 nucleotides: TGCGCCAGCAGCCTTAGACTAGCGGGATCAGATACGCAGTATTTT. It yields the protein CASSLRLAGSDTQYF.

The rearrangement links TRBV18 to TRBJ2-6; 8 positions agree with TRBD2. This CDR3 contains 18 residues. CDR1 and CDR2 (germline): KGHSH, LQKENI. V was pared by 2 bases and J by 0 bases, with 6 bases of the junction left unmatched. DNA for the CDR3: TGTGCCAGCTCACCAAGCGGGGGCCCACCCTCTGGGGCCAACGTCCTGACTTTC. As protein: CASSPSGGPPSGANVLTF. The variable domain in full, completed from reference TRBV18 and TRBJ2-6, reads NAGVMQNPRHLVRRRGQEARLRCSPMKGHSHVYWYRQLPEEGLKFMVYLQKENIIDESGMPKERFSAEFPKEGPSILRIQQVVRGDSAAYFCASSPSGGPPSGANVLTFGAGSRLTVL.

This chain uses TRBV6-5 with TRBJ1-2, with D possibly matching TRBD1 (5 bases). Germline V gives CDR1 MNHEY, CDR2 SVGAGI. The CDR3 extends over 15 amino acids. Trimming removed 5 bases from V and 8 bases from J, with 21 bases in between. The CDR3 protein is CASSTATGTSRGYTF. CDR3 coding DNA: TGTGCCAGCAGTACTGCAACCGGGACGTCTAGGGGCTACACCTTC.

The chain is built from TRBV5-1 and TRBJ2-5; the D gene could be TRBD1 or TRBD2 (5 bases each). Germline lookup yields CDR1 SGHRS and CDR2 YFSETQ. V lost 0 bases and J 4 bases, leaving 13 bases between the germline ends. The length of the CDR3 is 15 residues. CDR3 region: CASSLGPRGLETQYF. The CDR3 nucleotides read TGCGCCAGCAGCTTGGGCCCCCGGGGCCTAGAGACCCAGTACTTC.

The rearrangement links TRBV18 to TRBJ2-2; possible D gene TRBD1, 6 bases. The V and J ends lost 2 bases and 1 base respectively, with 23 bases between them. Germline values: CDR1 KGHSH, CDR2 LQKENI. The CDR3 covers 20 residues. CDR3 nucleotide sequence: TGTGCCAGCTCACCATTCCCCAGGGGATACTCGAGCGGGAACACCGGGGAGCTGTTTTTT. Encoded protein: CASSPFPRGYSSGNTGELFF.

V usage is TRBV28 and J usage is TRBJ1-1; tentatively, D is TRBD1 (5 bases). V lost 7 bases and J lost 3, with 15 bases in between. CDR3 size: 14 residues. Germline V gene lookup returns CDR1 MDHEN and CDR2 SYDVKM. CDR3: CASTPRGHYTEAFF. The CDR3 DNA is TGTGCCAGCACCCCCCGGGGCCACTACACTGAAGCTTTCTTT.

V is TRBV5-1 and J is TRBJ1-1; 7 bases line up with TRBD1. J gave up 7 bases and V 1 base, and 13 bases lay outside the gene matches. The CDR3 is made up of 16 amino acids. Germline V CDR1 and CDR2: SGHRS, YFSETQ. The CDR3 spells CASSLTGAPRAGEAFF. The CDR3, as DNA: TGCGCCAGCAGCTTGACAGGGGCTCCCCGGGCGGGTGAAGCTTTCTTT.

This chain links TRBV10-3 with TRBJ2-2; 9 nucleotides match TRBD1. The V and J ends lost 6 bases and 7 bases, in that order; junction bases with no gene match: 12. Germline values: CDR1 ENHRY, CDR2 SYGVKD. The CDR3 totals 16 residues. CDR3 amino acids: CAIRRLPGTGFGELFF. The CDR3 nucleotides are TGTGCCATCAGGAGGTTACCCGGGACAGGGTTCGGGGAGCTGTTTTTT.

This sequence joins TRBV28 and TRBJ1-5; D not resolved. V lost 1 base and J 4 bases, leaving 5 bases between the germline ends. The CDR3 extends over 13 amino acids. Per the germline V gene, CDR1 is MDHEN and CDR2 is SYDVKM. The CDR3 reads CASSLLINQPQHF. As DNA, the CDR3 is TGTGCCAGCAGTTTATTGATTAATCAGCCCCAGCATTTT.

This clone was detected only once. V and J are TRBV9 and TRBJ2-2; 9 bases map to TRBD1. The CDR3 runs to 16 residues. The junction had 12 bases not matched to a gene; V was cut back by 7 bases and J by 5 bases. CDR1 SGDLS and CDR2 YYNGEE come from the germline V gene. The CDR3, as DNA: TGTGCCAGCGGTCCACAGGGGGCGCAGGTGACCGGGGAGCTGTTTTTT. Protein sequence: CASGPQGAQVTGELFF.

The chain has TRBV6-4 and TRBJ1-2; D gene uncertain. The CDR3 has 13 amino acids. Trimming removed 0 bases at V and 8 bases at J, with 10 bases between. Germline CDR1 and CDR2: MRHNA and SNTAGT. In DNA, the CDR3 is TGTGCCAGCAGTGACTCGTCGGGGAACGGCTACACCTTC. Translation: CASSDSSGNGYTF.